This T cell receptor (beta chain) was documented in a study of cytomegalovirus exposure and HLA in healthy donors. Study-wide points: A later analysis by the authors found several of the most significant clusters apparently linked to common viral pathogens. Analysis was carried out at a later point, and it linked a missense DCLRE1C variant to TCR beta V- and J-gene trimming. Judged likely to be a sequencing artifact was a cluster of highly shared sequence variants.

Comment on this clone: Its antigen is still unknown.

Germline CDR1 SGHDN, CDR2 FVKESK. V lost 0 bases, J lost 5 bases, and 6 bases stayed unmatched. This CDR3 has 16 amino acids. PCR employed 60 Vbeta and 13 Jbeta primers. TCRdb keeps only in-frame clones here, not all; method: immunoSEQ multiplex PCR. The table shows fewer than 150,000 clones, with around three quarters occurring only once. V gene TRBV14 combines with J gene TRBJ2-1; 8 positions agree with TRBD1. The specimen was PBMCs. This TCR derives from a man aged 35 to 55 in good health and CMV-seronegative. The CDR3 spells CASSQDIGQGNNEQFF. The CDR3 coding sequence is TGTGCCAGCAGCCAAGATATAGGACAGGGAAACAATGAGCAGTTCTTC.